The entry below describes one T cell receptor (beta chain). The data originate from a study of blood T cell repertoires in COVID-19. Study at large: Whether acute or convalescent, the COVID-19 samples came from the United States, Italy and Spain. PBMCs, B-cell-depleted T cells, or T cells were the source of the cDNA or gDNA that made up the material.

Participants came from about 23 US areas, aged about 18 to 100 years. Under the authors' procedure: Scientists estimated how many nucleated cells there were by amplifying reference gene primers. Data came from immunoSEQ multiplex PCR; TCRdb stores just in-frame clones and leaves some out. That table supplies the V and J calls and clone size; D and trimming were determined from the DNA. This sample has 430,000 or so clones, with over 75% found just once. The TCR sequence derives from a woman aged 40 to 50 who had recovered from COVID-19. Sample: PBMCs or T cells enriched from blood (not recorded which).

The CDR3 DNA sequence: TGCAGCGTTTCTGAGAATAGCAATCAGCCCCAGCATTTT. Its protein is CSVSENSNQPQHF. The rearrangement uses TRBV29-1 and TRBJ1-5; D not certain. The germline CDR1 and CDR2 sequences are SQVTM and ANQGSEA. CDR3 length equals 13 residues. The V end lost 5 bases, the J end lost 0 bases, and 8 bases lay between the germline ends.